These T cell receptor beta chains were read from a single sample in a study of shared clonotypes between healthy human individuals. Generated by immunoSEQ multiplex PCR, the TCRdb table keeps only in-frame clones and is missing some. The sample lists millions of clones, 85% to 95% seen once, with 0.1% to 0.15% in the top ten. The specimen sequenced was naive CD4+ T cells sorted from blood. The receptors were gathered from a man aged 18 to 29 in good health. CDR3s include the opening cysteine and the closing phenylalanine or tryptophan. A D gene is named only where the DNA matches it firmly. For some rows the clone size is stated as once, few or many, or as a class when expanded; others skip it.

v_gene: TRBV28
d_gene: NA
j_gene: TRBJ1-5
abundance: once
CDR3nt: TGTGCCAGCAGTTTCTCCCCAAGGCCCCAGCATTTT
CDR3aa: CASSFSPRPQHF

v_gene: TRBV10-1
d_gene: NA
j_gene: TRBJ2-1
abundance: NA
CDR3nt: TGCGCCAGCACTCCGGGACGGCCTTACAATGAGCAGTTCTTC
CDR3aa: CASTPGRPYNEQFF

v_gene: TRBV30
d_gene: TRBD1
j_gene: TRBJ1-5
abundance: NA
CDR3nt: TGTGCCTGGAGCCACCGGGACAGGGCCCCTTATAGCAATCAGCCCCAGCATTTT
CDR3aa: CAWSHRDRAPYSNQPQHF

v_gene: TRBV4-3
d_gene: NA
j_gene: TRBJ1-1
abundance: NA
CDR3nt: TGCGCCAGCAGCCAAGGGGGGGGGCTTAACACTGAAGCTTTCTTT
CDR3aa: CASSQGGGLNTEAFF

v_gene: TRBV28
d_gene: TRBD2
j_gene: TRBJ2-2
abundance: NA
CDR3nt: TGTGCCAGCAGTTTAACGGGGGGAACCGGGGAGCTGTTTTTT
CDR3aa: CASSLTGGTGELFF

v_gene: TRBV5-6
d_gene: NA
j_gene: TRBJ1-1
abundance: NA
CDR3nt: TGTGCCAGCAGCTTGGTCAGGAACACTGAAGCTTTCTTT
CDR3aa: CASSLVRNTEAFF

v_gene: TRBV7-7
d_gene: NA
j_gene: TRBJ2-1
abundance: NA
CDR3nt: TGTGCTAGCAGCTTACCCGGGGCCTCCTACAATGAGCAGTTCTTC
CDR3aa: CASSLPGASYNEQFF

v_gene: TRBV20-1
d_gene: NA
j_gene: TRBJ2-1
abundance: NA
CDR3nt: TGCAGTGCAAGCGGTCAACCGGGGCAGTTCTTC
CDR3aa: CSASGQPGQFF

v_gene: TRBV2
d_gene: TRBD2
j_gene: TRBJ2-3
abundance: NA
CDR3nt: TGTGCCAGCAGTCCGGGACTAGCGGGAGGGGATACGCAGTATTTT
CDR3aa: CASSPGLAGGDTQYF

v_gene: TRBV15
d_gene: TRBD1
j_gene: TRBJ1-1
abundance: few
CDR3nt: TGTGCCACCAGCAGAGGAGCGACAGGGGATGAAGCTTTCTTT
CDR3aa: CATSRGATGDEAFF

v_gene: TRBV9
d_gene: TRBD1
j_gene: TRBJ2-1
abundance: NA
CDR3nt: TGTGCCAGCAGCGTAGATGGGACAGGGGTTGGCAATGAGCAGTTCTTC
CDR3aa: CASSVDGTGVGNEQFF

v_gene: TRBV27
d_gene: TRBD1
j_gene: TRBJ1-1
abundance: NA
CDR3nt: TGTGCCAGCAGCCTCGACAGGGGCACTGAAGCTTTCTTT
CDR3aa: CASSLDRGTEAFF

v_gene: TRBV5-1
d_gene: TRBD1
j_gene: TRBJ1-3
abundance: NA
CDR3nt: TGCGCCAGCAGTCCCGGACAGGGGGGAAACACCATATATTTT
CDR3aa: CASSPGQGGNTIYF

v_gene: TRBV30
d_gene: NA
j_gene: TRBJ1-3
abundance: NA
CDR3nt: TGTGCCTGGAGTGTAAAGGGGTCCTCTGGAAACACCATATATTTT
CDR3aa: CAWSVKGSSGNTIYF

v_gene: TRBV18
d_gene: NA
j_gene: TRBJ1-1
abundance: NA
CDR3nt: TGTGCCAGCTCACCACTGCCAGCTAGGAACACTGAAGCTTTCTTT
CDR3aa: CASSPLPARNTEAFF

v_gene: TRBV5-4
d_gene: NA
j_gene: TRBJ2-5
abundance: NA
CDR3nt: TGTGCCAGCAGCTTGGGAGGGAGCCAAGAGACCCAGTACTTC
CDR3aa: CASSLGGSQETQYF

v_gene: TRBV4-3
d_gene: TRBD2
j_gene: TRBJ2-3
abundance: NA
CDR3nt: TGCGCCAGCAGCCAAGGGGTCCTAGCGGGGACCACAGATACGCAGTATTTT
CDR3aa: CASSQGVLAGTTDTQYF

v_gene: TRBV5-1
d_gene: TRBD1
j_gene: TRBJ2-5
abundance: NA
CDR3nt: TGCGCCAGCAGCTTGGCAGGACAGGGAGAGACCCAGTACTTC
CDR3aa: CASSLAGQGETQYF

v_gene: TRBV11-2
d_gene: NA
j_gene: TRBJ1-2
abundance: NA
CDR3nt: TGTGCCAGCAGCTTAGGAAACGGGAACTATGGCTACACCTTC
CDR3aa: CASSLGNGNYGYTF

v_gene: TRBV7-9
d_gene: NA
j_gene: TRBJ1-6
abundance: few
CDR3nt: TGTGCCAGCAGCTACGAAGTACAGAATTCACCCCTCCACTTT
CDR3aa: CASSYEVQNSPLHF

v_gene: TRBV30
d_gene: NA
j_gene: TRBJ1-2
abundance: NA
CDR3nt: TGTGCCTGGAGTGTACTTGGGGCTAACTATGGCTACACCTTC
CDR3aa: CAWSVLGANYGYTF

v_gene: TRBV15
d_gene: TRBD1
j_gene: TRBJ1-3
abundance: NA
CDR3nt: TGTGCCACCAAGGATTGGGACAGGGGTTCGGGAAACACCATATATTTT
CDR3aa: CATKDWDRGSGNTIYF

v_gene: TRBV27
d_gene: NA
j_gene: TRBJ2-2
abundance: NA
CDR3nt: TGTGCCAGCAGTTTATCAGGGCCTGACACCGGGGAGCTGTTTTTT
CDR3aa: CASSLSGPDTGELFF

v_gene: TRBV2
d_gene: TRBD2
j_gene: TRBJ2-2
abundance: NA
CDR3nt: TGTGCCAGCAGTGAGCTAGCGGGTTGGACCGGGGAGCTGTTTTTT
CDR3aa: CASSELAGWTGELFF

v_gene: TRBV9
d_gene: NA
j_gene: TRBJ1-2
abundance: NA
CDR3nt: TGTGCCAGCAGCGTAGGACTCAGGGACTCTTCCTATGGCTACACCTTC
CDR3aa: CASSVGLRDSSYGYTF

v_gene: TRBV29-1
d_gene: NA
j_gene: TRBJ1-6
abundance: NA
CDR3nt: TGCAGCGCCCGAGAGTGGTCCCAGGGTTCCTATAATTCACCCCTCCACTTT
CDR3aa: CSAREWSQGSYNSPLHF

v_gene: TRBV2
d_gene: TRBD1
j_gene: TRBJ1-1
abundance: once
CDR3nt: TGTGCCAGCAGTAGGGACAGCAACACTGAAGCTTTCTTT
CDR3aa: CASSRDSNTEAFF

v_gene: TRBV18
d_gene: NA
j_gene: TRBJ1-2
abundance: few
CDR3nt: TGTGCCAGCTCACGCGACCGGGACAATGATGGCTACACCTTC
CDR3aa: CASSRDRDNDGYTF

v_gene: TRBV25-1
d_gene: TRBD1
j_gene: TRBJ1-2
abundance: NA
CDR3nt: TGTGCCAGCAGTGAGACAGGGGGCAGTAGTGGTGGCTACACCTTC
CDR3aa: CASSETGGSSGGYTF

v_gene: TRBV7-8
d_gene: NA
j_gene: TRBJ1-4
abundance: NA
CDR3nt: TGTGCCAGCAGCTTTGATCAGGCGAATGAAAAACTGTTTTTT
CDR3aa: CASSFDQANEKLFF

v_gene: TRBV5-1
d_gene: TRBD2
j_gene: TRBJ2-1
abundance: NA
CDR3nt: TGCGCCAGCAGCTTAATGGCGGGAGGGCCCGAGGAGCAGTTCTTC
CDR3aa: CASSLMAGGPEEQFF

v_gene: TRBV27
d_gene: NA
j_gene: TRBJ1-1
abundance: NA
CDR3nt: TGTGCCAGCAGTTTATCGCCCCAGGCGACTGAAGCTTTCTTT
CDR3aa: CASSLSPQATEAFF

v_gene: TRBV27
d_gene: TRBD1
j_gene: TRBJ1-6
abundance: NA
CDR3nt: TGTGCCAGCAGGGAAAAGGGACAGCGGGATTATAATTCACCCCTCCACTTT
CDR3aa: CASREKGQRDYNSPLHF

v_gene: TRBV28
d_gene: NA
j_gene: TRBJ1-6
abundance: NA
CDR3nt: TGTGCCAGCACCGCCGGGGGTACCTATAATTCACCCCTCCACTTT
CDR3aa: CASTAGGTYNSPLHF

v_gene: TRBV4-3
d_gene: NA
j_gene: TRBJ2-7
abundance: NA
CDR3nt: TGCGCCAGCAGCCAAGGACAGCGCGGCTACGAGCAGTACTTC
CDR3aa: CASSQGQRGYEQYF

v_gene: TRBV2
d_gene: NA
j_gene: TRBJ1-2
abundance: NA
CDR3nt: TGTGCCAGCAGTGCTCTTTATGCGGGGCCTCCGTTCTCTGGCTACACCTTC
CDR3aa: CASSALYAGPPFSGYTF

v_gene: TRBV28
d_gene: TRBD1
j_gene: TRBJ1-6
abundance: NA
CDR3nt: TGTGCCAGCAGGTATAGCGGGACGGTGGGGGACAGATTTTCACCCCTCCACTTT
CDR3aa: CASRYSGTVGDRFSPLHF

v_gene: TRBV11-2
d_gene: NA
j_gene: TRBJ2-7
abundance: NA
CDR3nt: TGTGCCAGCAGCTTAGTGACCCCCGCCTACGAGCAGTACTTC
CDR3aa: CASSLVTPAYEQYF

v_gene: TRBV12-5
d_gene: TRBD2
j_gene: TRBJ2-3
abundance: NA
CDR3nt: TGTGCTAGTGGCCTAGCGGGAATCACAGATACGCAGTATTTT
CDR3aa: CASGLAGITDTQYF

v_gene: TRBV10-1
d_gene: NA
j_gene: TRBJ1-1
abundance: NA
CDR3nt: TGCGCCAGCAGGGGACGGGGGCTCACTGAAGCTTTCTTT
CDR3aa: CASRGRGLTEAFF

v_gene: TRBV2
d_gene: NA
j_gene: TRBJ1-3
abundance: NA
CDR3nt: TGTGCCAGCGGAGCAGGCTACTCTGGGGGAAACACCATATATTTT
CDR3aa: CASGAGYSGGNTIYF

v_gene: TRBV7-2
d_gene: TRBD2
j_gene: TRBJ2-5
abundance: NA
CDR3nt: TGTGCCAGCAGCTTTATGGGAGGGCAAGAGACCCAGTACTTC
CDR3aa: CASSFMGGQETQYF

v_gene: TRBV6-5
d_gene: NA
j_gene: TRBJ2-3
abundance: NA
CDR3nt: TGTGCCAGCAGCCGTAATCCTCTCCAAGATACGCAGTATTTT
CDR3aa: CASSRNPLQDTQYF

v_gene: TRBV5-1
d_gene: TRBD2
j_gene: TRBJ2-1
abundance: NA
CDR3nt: TGCGCCAGCAGCTTCCTGCTGGGCGGGGGAAACAATGAGCAGTTCTTC
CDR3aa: CASSFLLGGGNNEQFF

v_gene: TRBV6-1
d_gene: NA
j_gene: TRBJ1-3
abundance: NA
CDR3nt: TGTGCCAGCAGTGTTATCCGCTCTGGAAACACCATATATTTT
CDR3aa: CASSVIRSGNTIYF